Listed here are 30 T cell receptor beta chains from one sample, sequenced in a study of memory CD4+ T cells and cytomegalovirus serostatus. Single viable CD3+CD4+CD8-CD45RO+ cells were sorted as the memory CD4+ T cells. The protocol was immunoSEQ multiplex PCR, while the TCRdb copy is restricted to in-frame clones and leaves out a portion. The sample records tens of thousands of clones, 76% being singletons. Sample: memory CD4+ T cells from blood. These receptors were taken from an adult in good health and CMV-seropositive.

The chain carries TRBV5-4 and TRBJ1-1; D is unclear. The CDR3 has 14 residues. V gave up 5 bases and J gave up 0 bases, with 11 bases separating them. Germline V gene data show CDR1 as SGHNT and CDR2 as YYREEE (reference sequence). The CDR3 here is CASSGNPLNTEAFF. CDR3 in DNA: TGTGCCAGCAGTGGAAATCCCTTGAACACTGAAGCTTTCTTT.

The chain combines TRBV2 with TRBJ2-7; no firm D call. This CDR3 is 12 amino acids long. The V end was cut by 3 bases, the J end by 3 bases, with 6 bases between. Per the germline V gene, CDR1 is SNHLY and CDR2 is FYNNEI. DNA of the CDR3: TGTGCCAGCAGTGACCAGATCTACGAGCAGTACTTC. Protein: CASSDQIYEQYF.

This clone was recorded a few times. The same CDR3 can be traced to other DNA sequences in this sample. The CDR3 nucleotides read TGTGCCAGTAGTTCCTTACAGGGGGGGAACACTGAAGCTTTCTTT. Residues: CASSSLQGGNTEAFF. V is TRBV19 and J is TRBJ1-1; 8 bases agree with TRBD1. The germline CDR1 and CDR2 sequences are LNHDA and SQIVND (reference sequence). This CDR3 is built from 15 residues. The junction had 6 bases not matched to a gene; V was cut back by 5 bases and J by 1 base.

This clone has only a few counts. The junction and the germline gene differ at one end; a read error may be behind it. The rearrangement links TRBV11-1 to TRBJ2-5; D uncertain. The CDR3 contains 13 residues. Germline V gives CDR1 SGHAT, CDR2 FQDESV (reference sequence). The CDR3 reads CASTLGFRETQYF. The CDR3 nucleotides read TGTGCCAGCACCTTAGGGTTTCGAGAGACCCAGTACTTC.

This clone was observed once. The rearrangement uses TRBV6-1 and TRBJ1-5; possibly TRBD1 for D (5 bases). V was shortened by 3 bases and J by 7 bases, with 16 bases between the two germline ends. The germline CDR1 and CDR2 sequences are MNHNS and SASEGT. The CDR3 loop spans 15 amino acids. This CDR3 is CASSDFSKGFQPQHF. CDR3 DNA: TGTGCCAGCAGTGATTTTTCGAAGGGGTTCCAGCCCCAGCATTTT.

The sample holds a few counts of this clone. This sequence joins TRBV30 and TRBJ1-3; no clear D. The CDR3 spans 12 residues. CDR1 is GTSNPN, CDR2 SVGIG, per germline (reference sequence). The V end was cut by 1 base, the J end by 4 bases, with 5 bases between. CDR3 coding DNA: TGTGCCTGGAGTGACGGGGGAAACACCATATATTTT. This gives the protein CAWSDGGNTIYF.

This clone turned up a few times. The genes are TRBV7-2 and TRBJ2-7; D call uncertain. Looked up from germline, CDR1 is SGHTA and CDR2 is FQGNSA. V lost 1 base and J lost 4, with 8 bases in between. The CDR3 consists of 13 residues. Here the CDR3 reads CASSLVAPYEQYF. The CDR3 DNA reads as TGTGCCAGCAGCTTAGTCGCCCCATACGAGCAGTACTTC.

This clone was detected only once. V and J are TRBV10-3 and TRBJ2-1; TRBD2 matches at 9 bases. Looked up from germline, CDR1 is ENHRY and CDR2 is SYGVKD. There are 17 residues in the CDR3. Germline trimming cut 3 bases from V and 5 bases from J; bases unmatched to any gene: 11. The CDR3 region has the DNA TGTGCCATCAGTGATGGGATGACTAGCGGTCGTAACAATGAGCAGTTCTTC. Translating gives CAISDGMTSGRNNEQFF.

The sample holds a few counts of this clone. The genes are TRBV4-1 and TRBJ1-2, with 7 bases fitting TRBD1. CDR1 and CDR2 from the germline V gene are MGHRA and YSYEKL. V shed 1 base, J shed 4 bases, and the junction held 18 bases outside the gene matches. The CDR3 consists of 19 residues. The DNA for the CDR3 is TGCGCCAGCAGCCAAGTCGAGAGGAACAGGGGACCTTCGGGCTATGGCTACACCTTC. The encoded protein is CASSQVERNRGPSGYGYTF.

The chain carries TRBV6-1 and TRBJ1-1; 7 bases line up with TRBD1. The CDR3 contains 15 residues. Trimming at V came to 6 bases and at J to 5 bases, leaving 12 bases not matched to a gene. The germline gives CDR1 MNHNS, CDR2 SASEGT. CDR3 sequence: CASRTRQGWGTEAFF. In DNA form, the CDR3 reads TGTGCCAGCAGAACCCGACAGGGTTGGGGGACTGAAGCTTTCTTT.

This chain connects TRBV7-2 to TRBJ1-3, with D possibly TRBD1 on 6 matching bases. The CDR3 contains 15 residues. CDR1 and CDR2 (germline): SGHTA, FQGNSA. The ends were cut back, 4 bases at V and 0 bases at J, with 10 bases in the middle. CDR3 nucleotides: TGTGCCAGCAGCTCGACAGGCAACTCTGGAAACACCATATATTTT. Its protein product is CASSSTGNSGNTIYF.

This clone is medium-sized (0.01 to 0.1%) within its sample. V is TRBV14 and J is TRBJ1-1; no reliable D call. Germline assignment: CDR1 SGHDN and CDR2 FVKESK. The length of the CDR3 is 13 residues. Deletions cut 2 bases from V and 5 bases from J, with 9 bases between. DNA for the CDR3: TGTGCCAGCAGCCAAAGTCCGAGGACTGAAGCTTTCTTT. It is translated as CASSQSPRTEAFF.

The chain has TRBV28 and TRBJ2-2; 7 bases map to TRBD1. In germline, CDR1 is MDHEN, CDR2 SYDVKM. V dropped 7 bases and J dropped 5; count of bases not matched to a gene: 13. This CDR3 has 16 residues. CDR3 coding DNA: TGTGCCAGCACCCTGACAGGGATATTTGGTACCGGGGAGCTGTTTTTT. Translation: CASTLTGIFGTGELFF.

This clone was seen more than once but under ten times. The chain combines TRBV19 with TRBJ1-4, with TRBD1 identical over 8 bases. Germline assignment: CDR1 LNHDA and CDR2 SQIVND (reference sequence). Trimming removed 1 base from V and 8 bases from J; junction bases left unmatched: 6. The CDR3 runs to 15 residues. For the CDR3, the DNA is TGTGCCAGTAGTATAGCCAGGGGGCGGAACGAAAAACTGTTTTTT. This codes for CASSIARGRNEKLFF.

The CDR3 sequence: CSAGSYNEQFF. In nucleotides, the CDR3 is TGCAGTGCTGGATCTTACAATGAGCAGTTCTTC. The chain couples TRBV20-1 to TRBJ2-1; D gene uncertain. Trimming took off 5 bases at V and 4 bases at J, with 6 bases between the two ends. The germline V gene has CDR1 DFQATT and CDR2 SNEGSKA (reference sequence). This CDR3 comprises 11 residues.

The chain links TRBV4-2 to TRBJ2-7; D perhaps matches TRBD1 (6 bases). The CDR3 runs 17 residues. The V end was cut by 3 bases, the J end by 0 bases, with 18 bases between. In germline, CDR1 is LGHNA, CDR2 YNFKEQ. CDR3 sequence (DNA): TGTGCCAGCAGCCAGGTTTGGGTTGGGGGCATCTCCTACGAGCAGTACTTC. This codes for CASSQVWVGGISYEQYF.

The V and J genes are TRBV9 and TRBJ2-2, with D perhaps TRBD2 (6 bases). The CDR3 spans 16 residues. V lost 5 bases and J lost 1, with 15 bases in between. Germline V gene data show CDR1 as SGDLS and CDR2 as YYNGEE. The CDR3 region has the DNA TGTGCCAGCAGTCCCGCCGGGACTCTGAACACCGGGGAGCTGTTTTTT. Amino acids: CASSPAGTLNTGELFF.

V is TRBV19 and J is TRBJ1-2; possibly TRBD1 for D (5 bases). The CDR3 is made up of 16 amino acids. Trimming took off 8 bases at V and 6 bases at J, with 25 bases between the two ends. Germline CDR1 LNHDA, CDR2 SQIVND (reference sequence). CDR3 nucleotide sequence: TGTGCCAGTTCTCTGAGACAGAGTTACGTACTTGATGGCTACACCTTC. This translates into CASSLRQSYVLDGYTF.

This clone was recorded once. The chain couples TRBV5-8 to TRBJ1-1; D might be TRBD1 (5 bases). Trimming removed 4 bases from V and 1 base from J, with 14 bases in between. The CDR3 sequence is 15 residues long. Germline CDR1 and CDR2: SGHTS and YDEGEE. CDR3 sequence (DNA): TGTGCCAGCAGCCCCCCAGGGTGGGGGAACACTGAAGCTTTCTTT. Its translation is CASSPPGWGNTEAFF. Variable domain in full (rest from reference TRBV5-8 and TRBJ1-1): EAGVTQSPTHLIKTRGQQATLRCSPISGHTSVYWYQQALGLGLQFLLWYDEGEERNRGNFPPRFSGRQFPNYSSELNVNALELEDSALYLCASSPPGWGNTEAFFGQGTRLTVV.

In its sample, this clone was seen once. This sequence joins TRBV5-1 and TRBJ1-1; D remains unclear. V was cut by 0 bases and J by 2 bases, with 14 bases left in between. Germline CDR1 SGHRS, CDR2 YFSETQ. This CDR3 comprises 16 residues. The CDR3 sequence is CASSLVMGKENTEAFF. Written as DNA, the CDR3 is TGCGCCAGCAGCTTGGTTATGGGGAAAGAAAACACTGAAGCTTTCTTT.

This clone has only a few counts. The chain uses TRBV7-2 and TRBJ1-1; 7 bases map to TRBD1. Germline V gene data show CDR1 as SGHTA and CDR2 as FQGNSA. The CDR3 has 16 residues. After removal of 3 bases from V and 0 bases from J, the junction contained 7 bases not matched to a gene. CDR3 DNA sequence: TGTGCCAGCAGCTTGGGGCAGGGGGGAATGAACACTGAAGCTTTCTTT. Translation: CASSLGQGGMNTEAFF.

V and J are TRBV6-5 and TRBJ2-7; the D gene is possibly TRBD1 (6 bases). The CDR3 sequence is 13 residues long. V dropped 2 bases and J dropped 3 bases, with 8 bases sitting between them. The germline V gene encodes CDR1 MNHEY and CDR2 SVGAGI. CDR3 sequence reads: CASSYRDNYEQYF. The CDR3 DNA sequence: TGTGCCAGCAGTTACCGGGACAACTACGAGCAGTACTTC.

The rearrangement uses TRBV11-2 and TRBJ2-5, with D tentatively TRBD1 (6 bases). Germline assignment: CDR1 SGHAT and CDR2 FQNNGV. V lost 2 bases and J lost 4, with 17 bases in between. The CDR3 is 16 amino acids. The CDR3 loop is CASSLLMTGRGETQYF. The DNA for the CDR3 is TGTGCCAGCAGCTTATTGATGACAGGAAGGGGAGAGACCCAGTACTTC.

The chain carries TRBV7-2 and TRBJ2-7; no clear D. V was shortened by 2 bases and J by 4 bases, with 9 bases between the two germline ends. Germline lookup yields CDR1 SGHTA and CDR2 FQGNSA. CDR3 length: 13 residues. The CDR3 sequence: CASSLSAGYEQYF. The DNA of the CDR3 is TGTGCCAGCAGCTTAAGTGCCGGGTACGAGCAGTACTTC. The full variable domain, its missing parts supplied by reference TRBV7-2 and TRBJ2-7, is GAGVSQSPSNKVTEKGKDVELRCDPISGHTALYWYRQSLGQGLEFLIYFQGNSAPDKSGLPSDRFSAERTGGSVSTLTIQRTQQEDSAVYLCASSLSAGYEQYFGPGTRLTVT.

The gene calls are TRBV18 and TRBJ1-1, with 9 bases aligning to TRBD1. This CDR3 has 15 amino acids. V shed 2 bases and J 4 bases; nucleotides not matched to a gene: 5. The germline CDR1 and CDR2 sequences are KGHSH and LQKENI. CDR3 nucleotides: TGTGCCAGCTCACCAACGGGACAGGGTAGCACTGAAGCTTTCTTT. The encoded protein is CASSPTGQGSTEAFF. Full variable domain (remainder filled in from reference TRBV18 and TRBJ1-1): NAGVMQNPRHLVRRRGQEARLRCSPMKGHSHVYWYRQLPEEGLKFMVYLQKENIIDESGMPKERFSAEFPKEGPSILRIQQVVRGDSAAYFCASSPTGQGSTEAFFGQGTRLTVV.

The rearrangement uses TRBV7-9 and TRBJ1-4, with TRBD1 identical over 7 bases. Looked up from germline, CDR1 is SEHNR and CDR2 is FQNEAQ (reference sequence). V dropped 0 bases and J dropped 13; count of bases not matched to a gene: 8. This CDR3 contains 14 residues. This CDR3 reads CASSLAGQSTSLFF. The CDR3 DNA sequence: TGTGCCAGCAGCTTAGCGGGACAGAGTACTTCACTGTTTTTT.

The rearrangement uses TRBV5-4 and TRBJ1-4; no clear D. Germline CDR1 is SGHNT and CDR2 is YYREEE (reference sequence). V was cut by 4 bases and J by 3 bases, with 10 bases left in between. The CDR3 loop spans 14 amino acids. The CDR3 DNA sequence: TGTGCCAGCAGCCGGGAGAGGGCTAATGAAAAACTGTTTTTT. Residues: CASSRERANEKLFF. The full variable domain, completed using reference TRBV5-4 and TRBJ1-4, is ETGVTQSPTHLIKTRGQQVTLRCSSQSGHNTVSWYQQALGQGPQFIFQYYREEENGRGNFPPRFSGLQFPNYSSELNVNALELDDSALYLCASSRERANEKLFFGSGTQLSVL.

The chain is built from TRBV19 and TRBJ2-1; D call uncertain. V was pared by 1 base and J by 7 bases, with 8 bases between. The CDR3 contains 13 residues. Germline V gene sequence: CDR1 LNHDA, CDR2 SQIVND (reference sequence). The CDR3 spells CASSIARINEQFF. CDR3 sequence (DNA): TGTGCCAGTAGTATAGCCCGGATAAATGAGCAGTTCTTC.

The chain couples TRBV6-5 to TRBJ1-1, with D unclear. CDR3 length equals 12 residues. The germline gives CDR1 MNHEY, CDR2 SVGAGI. V shed 2 bases and J shed 3 bases, with 4 bases lying between them. The CDR3, as DNA: TGTGCCAGCAGTTACGGGGACACTGAAGCTTTCTTT. As protein: CASSYGDTEAFF.

The V and J genes are TRBV5-6 and TRBJ1-2, with a tentative D call TRBD1 (6 bases). V dropped 4 bases and J dropped 7 bases, with 17 bases sitting between them. This CDR3 is built from 14 residues. Germline assignment: CDR1 SGHDT and CDR2 YYEEEE. The CDR3 spells CASSLTGGQGGYTF. Written as DNA, the CDR3 is TGTGCCAGCAGCCTCACGGGGGGCCAAGGTGGCTACACCTTC. The whole variable domain, filled in from reference TRBV5-6 and TRBJ1-2, reads DAGVTQSPTHLIKTRGQQVTLRCSPKSGHDTVSWYQQALGQGPQFIFQYYEEEERQRGNFPDRFSGHQFPNYSSELNVNALLLGDSALYLCASSLTGGQGGYTFGSGTRLTVV.